This section outlines one TCR beta chain sequence together with its context. The PCR contained 60 Vbeta and 13 Jbeta primers. The assay was immunoSEQ multiplex PCR, and TCRdb's table has in-frame clones only and misses some. The data show 190,000 or so clones, roughly four fifths seen once. This record belongs to a study of cytomegalovirus exposure and HLA in healthy donors. As for the study in general: Out of 398 genotyped donors, roughly 80% belonged to the Caucasian-associated ancestry cluster.

Looked up from germline, CDR1 is SEHNR and CDR2 is FQNEAQ (reference sequence). This CDR3 region has 14 residues. Trimming cost V 5 bases and J 4 bases; bases outside gene matches: 7. The chain is built from TRBV7-9 and TRBJ1-2, with 7 positions matching TRBD1. Sequenced: PBMCs. This receptor was obtained from a middle-aged man in good health and CMV-seronegative. Here the CDR3 reads CASSRQGRPYGYTF. Here the CDR3 DNA reads TGTGCCAGCAGCCGACAGGGACGCCCCTATGGCTACACCTTC.